The rows below give T cell receptor beta chains drawn from one sample of a study of Graves' ophthalmopathy and Graves' hyperthyroidism. TCRdb independently ran MiXCR on the multiplex PCR reads; one entry per CDR3 protein. The table has about 1.1 million distinct CDR3 sequences, 35% to 40% seen once; the top ten hold around 10%. Sequenced input: peripheral blood or thyroid tissue (not recorded which). Receptors were obtained from an adult man with Graves' hyperthyroidism. Both conserved end residues are part of each CDR3. D genes are given only for firm matches. Size is stated for part of the rows, as once, few or many counts, or as a class when the clone is expanded.

v_call: TRBV7-3
j_call: TRBJ1-5
clone_size: few
d_call: NA
cdr3_aa: CASSRGSLRVQPQHF
cdr3_nt: TGTGCCAGCAGCCGAGGGTCCCTAAGGGTTCAGCCCCAGCATTTT

v_call: TRBV27
j_call: TRBJ1-2
clone_size: NA
d_call: NA
cdr3_aa: CASTPIGSGYGYTF
cdr3_nt: TGTGCCAGCACCCCGATTGGGAGCGGATATGGCTACACCTTC

v_call: TRBV24-1
j_call: TRBJ1-2
clone_size: many
d_call: NA
cdr3_aa: CATSLGTAGYTF
cdr3_nt: TGTGCCACCAGCTTAGGGACCGCCGGCTACACCTTC

v_call: TRBV7-2
j_call: TRBJ2-5
clone_size: NA
d_call: NA
cdr3_aa: CASSSGINQPQYF
cdr3_nt: TGTGCCAGCAGCTCCGGGATCAATCAGCCCCAGTACTTC

v_call: TRBV12-3/TRBV12-4
j_call: TRBJ1-1
clone_size: many
d_call: TRBD1
cdr3_aa: CASRPDRANTEAFF
cdr3_nt: TGTGCCAGCCGCCCGGACAGGGCGAACACTGAAGCTTTCTTT

v_call: TRBV19
j_call: TRBJ2-7
clone_size: many
d_call: NA
cdr3_aa: CASSPGQTRDEQYF
cdr3_nt: TGTGCCAGTAGTCCCGGACAGACTCGGGACGAGCAGTACTTC

v_call: TRBV7-2
j_call: TRBJ2-5
clone_size: NA
d_call: TRBD2
cdr3_aa: CASSSGWTSGRGETQYF
cdr3_nt: TGTGCCAGCAGCTCCGGGTGGACTAGCGGGAGGGGAGAGACCCAGTACTTC

v_call: TRBV25-1
j_call: TRBJ2-7
clone_size: NA
d_call: TRBD2
cdr3_aa: CASREGTSGTGSYEQYF
cdr3_nt: TGTGCCAGCAGGGAGGGGACTAGCGGGACCGGCTCCTACGAGCAGTACTTC

v_call: TRBV10-3
j_call: TRBJ1-2
clone_size: many
d_call: NA
cdr3_aa: CASTSGLGYGYTF
cdr3_nt: TGTGCCAGCACCTCAGGGCTTGGCTATGGCTACACCTTC

v_call: TRBV20-1
j_call: TRBJ1-5
clone_size: NA
d_call: TRBD1
cdr3_aa: CSAFGQGGTNQPQHF
cdr3_nt: TGCAGTGCCTTCGGACAGGGGGGCACTAATCAGCCCCAGCATTTT

v_call: TRBV2
j_call: TRBJ1-4
clone_size: NA
d_call: TRBD1
cdr3_aa: CASRDLQGREKLFF
cdr3_nt: TGTGCCAGCAGGGATTTACAGGGGCGAGAAAAACTGTTTTTT

v_call: TRBV4-1
j_call: TRBJ2-7
clone_size: many
d_call: NA
cdr3_aa: CASSQEGAGHYEQYF
cdr3_nt: TGCGCCAGCAGCCAAGAGGGGGCCGGACACTACGAGCAGTACTTC

v_call: TRBV14
j_call: TRBJ1-1
clone_size: NA
d_call: NA
cdr3_aa: CASSPAGAFF
cdr3_nt: TGTGCCAGCAGCCCCGCGGGAGCTTTCTTT

v_call: TRBV20-1
j_call: TRBJ2-2
clone_size: many
d_call: NA
cdr3_aa: CSASSSLLSTGELFF
cdr3_nt: TGCAGTGCTAGCTCTTCCCTCCTAAGCACCGGGGAGCTGTTTTTT

v_call: TRBV28
j_call: TRBJ2-7
clone_size: NA
d_call: NA
cdr3_aa: CASSFAGVSEQYF
cdr3_nt: TGTGCCAGCAGTTTTGCAGGGGTTAGCGAGCAGTACTTC

v_call: TRBV2
j_call: TRBJ1-2
clone_size: many
d_call: NA
cdr3_aa: CATKFSLGEYGYTF
cdr3_nt: TGTGCCACCAAGTTCTCGCTTGGGGAATATGGCTACACCTTC

v_call: TRBV5-1
j_call: TRBJ1-2
clone_size: NA
d_call: TRBD1
cdr3_aa: CASSSWDRGLANYGYTF
cdr3_nt: TGTGCCAGCAGCTCCTGGGACAGGGGTCTAGCTAACTATGGCTACACCTTC

v_call: TRBV20-1
j_call: TRBJ1-1
clone_size: NA
d_call: NA
cdr3_aa: CSARDEANPRTEAFF
cdr3_nt: TGCAGTGCTAGAGATGAGGCCAACCCCCGCACTGAAGCTTTCTTT

v_call: TRBV2
j_call: TRBJ1-4
clone_size: many
d_call: NA
cdr3_aa: CASSGTVGVNEKLFF
cdr3_nt: TGTGCCAGCAGTGGGACAGTCGGGGTTAATGAAAAACTGTTTTTT

v_call: TRBV5-1
j_call: TRBJ2-7
clone_size: many
d_call: NA
cdr3_aa: CASSLAPGQASYEQYF
cdr3_nt: TGCGCCAGCAGCTTGGCGCCGGGGCAGGCTTCCTACGAGCAGTACTTC

v_call: TRBV9
j_call: TRBJ2-7
clone_size: NA
d_call: TRBD2
cdr3_aa: CASGPSGGKGEQYF
cdr3_nt: TGTGCCAGCGGCCCAAGCGGGGGGAAGGGCGAGCAGTACTTC

v_call: TRBV5-1
j_call: TRBJ2-2
clone_size: NA
d_call: NA
cdr3_aa: CASSPLAGDTGELFF
cdr3_nt: TGCGCCAGCAGCCCCCTGGCCGGGGACACCGGGGAGCTGTTTTTT

v_call: TRBV7-7
j_call: TRBJ2-5
clone_size: few
d_call: NA
cdr3_aa: CASSRLVWETQYF
cdr3_nt: TGTGCTAGCAGCCGTCTCGTGTGGGAGACCCAGTACTTC

v_call: TRBV12-3/TRBV12-4
j_call: TRBJ2-5
clone_size: NA
d_call: TRBD1
cdr3_aa: CAAMDRGRETQYF
cdr3_nt: TGTGCCGCCATGGACAGGGGGAGAGAGACCCAGTACTTC

v_call: TRBV20-1
j_call: TRBJ1-6
clone_size: NA
d_call: NA
cdr3_aa: CSARDVQVLNSPLHF
cdr3_nt: TGCAGTGCTAGAGATGTACAGGTCCTAAATTCACCCCTCCACTTT

v_call: TRBV13
j_call: TRBJ2-7
clone_size: NA
d_call: NA
cdr3_aa: CASSLAALPSANYYEQYF
cdr3_nt: TGTGCCAGCAGCTTAGCGGCCCTCCCAAGCGCGAACTACTACGAGCAGTACTTC

v_call: TRBV20-1
j_call: TRBJ2-7
clone_size: many
d_call: NA
cdr3_aa: CSGGQYYEQYF
cdr3_nt: TGCAGTGGGGGACAATACTACGAGCAGTACTTC

v_call: TRBV29-1
j_call: TRBJ1-1
clone_size: NA
d_call: NA
cdr3_aa: CSVGVSGRNEAFF
cdr3_nt: TGCAGCGTTGGAGTTTCGGGACGGAATGAAGCTTTCTTT

v_call: TRBV10-3
j_call: TRBJ2-7
clone_size: many
d_call: NA
cdr3_aa: CAISVVPSDEQYF
cdr3_nt: TGTGCCATCAGTGTGGTTCCCTCGGACGAGCAGTACTTC

v_call: TRBV5-6
j_call: TRBJ1-1
clone_size: NA
d_call: NA
cdr3_aa: CASSLLGPGSTEAFF
cdr3_nt: TGTGCCAGCAGCTTATTAGGGCCGGGTTCCACTGAAGCTTTCTTT

v_call: TRBV10-3
j_call: TRBJ1-5
clone_size: once
d_call: NA
cdr3_aa: CAISSPAGALETQHF
cdr3_nt: TGTGCCATCAGTAGCCCAGCGGGGGCACTAGAGACCCAGCATTTT

v_call: TRBV29-1
j_call: TRBJ1-2
clone_size: NA
d_call: NA
cdr3_aa: CSPRVEIYTF
cdr3_nt: TGCAGCCCCAGAGTGGAAATCTACACCTTC

v_call: TRBV24-1
j_call: TRBJ2-5
clone_size: many
d_call: NA
cdr3_aa: CATSDRKGAGQETQYF
cdr3_nt: TGTGCCACCAGTGACCGAAAAGGGGCCGGGCAAGAGACCCAGTACTTC

v_call: TRBV27
j_call: TRBJ1-5
clone_size: NA
d_call: NA
cdr3_aa: CASSSQGRHQPQHF
cdr3_nt: TGTGCCAGCAGTTCACAGGGTCGGCATCAGCCCCAGCATTTT

v_call: TRBV25-1
j_call: TRBJ1-5
clone_size: many
d_call: NA
cdr3_aa: CASGGTPSNQPQHF
cdr3_nt: TGTGCCAGCGGCGGGACACCTAGCAATCAGCCCCAGCATTTT

v_call: TRBV13
j_call: TRBJ2-7
clone_size: few
d_call: TRBD2
cdr3_aa: CASSFQSGRAFYEQYF
cdr3_nt: TGTGCCAGCAGCTTCCAGAGCGGGAGGGCCTTCTACGAGCAGTACTTC

v_call: TRBV7-7
j_call: TRBJ2-2
clone_size: NA
d_call: TRBD2
cdr3_aa: CASSNLGLAGAQLYTGELFF
cdr3_nt: TGTGCCAGCAGCAACCTCGGGCTAGCGGGGGCCCAATTGTACACCGGGGAGCTGTTTTTT

v_call: TRBV20-1
j_call: TRBJ2-2
clone_size: NA
d_call: NA
cdr3_aa: CSARAPTANTGELFF
cdr3_nt: TGCAGTGCTAGAGCTCCGACAGCGAACACCGGGGAGCTGTTTTTT

v_call: TRBV2
j_call: TRBJ1-1
clone_size: many
d_call: NA
cdr3_aa: CASSDGWGAAFF
cdr3_nt: TGTGCCAGCAGTGACGGTTGGGGGGCAGCTTTCTTT

v_call: TRBV18
j_call: TRBJ1-2
clone_size: NA
d_call: NA
cdr3_aa: CASSPPSRGSYGYTF
cdr3_nt: TGTGCCAGCTCACCTCCCTCCCGGGGCAGCTATGGCTACACCTTC

v_call: TRBV20-1
j_call: TRBJ1-6
clone_size: many
d_call: NA
cdr3_aa: CSARTGAQISPLHF
cdr3_nt: TGCAGTGCTAGGACGGGGGCCCAAATTTCACCCCTCCACTTT

v_call: TRBV9
j_call: TRBJ2-5
clone_size: many
d_call: TRBD2
cdr3_aa: CASTLGLAGEETQYF
cdr3_nt: TGTGCCAGTACACTGGGGCTAGCGGGGGAAGAGACCCAGTACTTC